Below, 27 T cell receptor beta chains from the same sample are listed, as sequenced in a study of identifying expanded T cells in peripheral blood. Libraries were prepared by immunoSEQ multiplex PCR; TCRdb keeps only in-frame clonotypes and omits some of them. This table holds around 100,000 clones, approximately 89% found once. Sequences were obtained from blood. These receptors originate from a person aged 18 to 69 in good health.

The chain is built from TRBV4-1 and TRBJ1-2; D not resolved. The CDR3 spans 14 residues. Trimming cost V 2 bases and J 6 bases, with 13 bases left between them. Germline V gene lookup returns CDR1 MGHRA and CDR2 YSYEKL. CDR3 loop: CASSQTPPENGYTF. The CDR3 region has the DNA TGCGCCAGCAGCCAAACGCCTCCTGAGAATGGCTACACCTTC.

This chain connects TRBV6-1 to TRBJ2-7; 7 positions agree with TRBD1. Germline-derived CDR1 and CDR2 are MNHNS and SASEGT. V lost 2 bases and J lost 0; bases outside the gene matches: 4. CDR3 length equals 15 residues. In DNA form, the CDR3 reads TGTGCCAGCAGTGAAACCGGGGACAGCTCCTACGAGCAGTACTTC. Amino acids: CASSETGDSSYEQYF.

The V call is TRBV5-1, the J call TRBJ1-4; TRBD1 is a possible D gene (5 bases). The CDR3 runs 13 residues. Trimming shortened V by 7 bases and J by 8 bases, and 15 bases separated the two germline ends. Germline lookup yields CDR1 SGHRS and CDR2 YFSETQ. The CDR3 sequence: CASRQGVNEKLFF. CDR3 DNA sequence: TGCGCCAGCCGACAAGGGGTGAACGAAAAACTGTTTTTT.

V is TRBV5-1 and J is TRBJ2-7, with 11 bases lining up with TRBD1. The CDR3 length is 16 residues. The ends lost 2 bases at V and 2 bases at J; junction bases unmatched: 6. Germline CDR1 and CDR2: SGHRS and YFSETQ. The CDR3 DNA reads TGCGCCAGCAGCTTACACCGGGACAGGGGGACCTACGAGCAGTACTTC. Amino acid sequence: CASSLHRDRGTYEQYF. Filled out from reference TRBV5-1 and TRBJ2-7, the complete variable domain reads KAGVTQTPRYLIKTRGQQVTLSCSPISGHRSVSWYQQTPGQGLQFLFEYFSETQRNKGNFPGRFSGRQFSNSRSEMNVSTLELGDSALYLCASSLHRDRGTYEQYFGPGTRLTVT.

This clone was seen once. The CDR3 bases are TGCGCCAGCAGCCGGCTGTTGGTTGAGCGGTATGGCTACACCTTC. Protein product: CASSRLLVERYGYTF. The V gene is TRBV4-1, the J gene TRBJ1-2; no reliable D call. V shed 4 bases and J shed 5 bases, with 17 bases lying between them. Germline CDR1 and CDR2: MGHRA and YSYEKL. CDR3 size: 15 residues.

This chain links TRBV5-1 with TRBJ2-3, with D perhaps TRBD2 (6 bases). This CDR3 is 14 amino acids long. Germline V gene data show CDR1 as SGHRS and CDR2 as YFSETQ. Trimming removed 0 bases at V and 2 bases at J, with 7 bases between. The DNA for the CDR3 is TGCGCCAGCAGCTTGGGGGAGGCCACAGATACGCAGTATTTT. Amino acids: CASSLGEATDTQYF.

This chain joins TRBV20-1 and TRBJ2-7, with 8 bases aligning to TRBD1. This CDR3 is 11 amino acids long. Germline CDR1 is DFQATT and CDR2 is SNEGSKA (reference sequence). J lost 6 bases, V lost 8 bases, and 6 bases had no gene match. The CDR3 loop is CSYDRGGEQYF. In DNA, the CDR3 is TGCAGTTACGACAGGGGTGGCGAGCAGTACTTC.

V and J are TRBV6-6 and TRBJ2-7; no clear D. The V end was cut by 6 bases, the J end by 7 bases, with 13 bases between. The CDR3 totals 12 residues. The V gene's germline CDR1 is MNHNY and CDR2 SVGAGI (reference sequence). CDR3 amino acids: CASSLTRLEQYF. The CDR3 bases are TGTGCCAGCAGCCTGACCCGTTTGGAGCAGTACTTC.

This chain connects TRBV29-1 to TRBJ1-1; no clear D gene. The V end was cut by 0 bases, the J end by 8 bases, with 10 bases between. This CDR3 is built from 12 residues. The germline gives CDR1 SQVTM, CDR2 ANQGSEA. The CDR3 DNA reads as TGCAGCGTTGAAGATGTGGAATTCGAAGCTTTCTTT. It is translated as CSVEDVEFEAFF.

This chain joins TRBV30 and TRBJ1-3, with D possibly matching TRBD1 (6 bases). The V gene's germline CDR1 is GTSNPN and CDR2 SVGIG (reference sequence). The V end was cut by 2 bases, the J end by 1 base, with 9 bases between. This CDR3 has 14 residues. The CDR3 is CAWSRGDSGNTIYF. The DNA of the CDR3 is TGTGCCTGGAGTAGGGGGGATTCTGGAAACACCATATATTTT.

The chain uses TRBV18 and TRBJ1-4, with 8 bases fitting TRBD1. CDR1 and CDR2 (germline): KGHSH, LQKENI. Trimming cost V 4 bases and J 1 base; bases outside gene matches: 11. The CDR3 has 18 residues. The CDR3 sequence is CASSLTRTGSGTNEKLFF. The CDR3 DNA reads TGTGCCAGCTCACTCACCCGGACAGGGAGTGGAACTAATGAAAAACTGTTTTTT. The full variable domain, completed using reference TRBV18 and TRBJ1-4, is NAGVMQNPRHLVRRRGQEARLRCSPMKGHSHVYWYRQLPEEGLKFMVYLQKENIIDESGMPKERFSAEFPKEGPSILRIQQVVRGDSAAYFCASSLTRTGSGTNEKLFFGSGTQLSVL.

About this clone itself: An end of the junction does not agree with germline; a read error may underlie this. The chain uses TRBV11-2 and TRBJ1-2; D unresolved. CDR1 and CDR2 from the germline V gene are SGHAT and FQNNGV. The CDR3 has 13 residues. Here the CDR3 DNA reads TGTGCCAGCAGCTTTGTCTCGGACTACGGCTACACCTTC. Amino acid sequence: CASSFVSDYGYTF. Using reference TRBV11-2 and TRBJ1-2 for the parts outside the CDR3, the full variable domain is EAGVAQSPRYKIIEKRQSVAFWCNPISGHATLYWYQQILGQGPKLLIQFQNNGVVDDSQLPKDRFSAERLKGVDSTLKIQPAKLEDSAVYLCASSFVSDYGYTFGSGTRLTVV.

The chain is built from TRBV6-6 and TRBJ2-1; no definite D call. The CDR3 totals 15 residues. Trimming removed 0 bases from V and 10 bases from J, with 16 bases in between. CDR1 is MNHNY and CDR2 is SVGAGI in the germline V gene (reference sequence). The CDR3 coding sequence is TGTGCCAGCAGTTACTCTGGTATGCTTGGAAGGGAGCAGTTCTTC. It yields the protein CASSYSGMLGREQFF.

This rearrangement joins TRBV10-2 to TRBJ1-4; D remains unclear. The V end lost 1 base, the J end lost 8 bases, and 17 bases lay between the germline ends. CDR1 WSHSY and CDR2 SAAADI come from the germline V gene. The CDR3 extends over 16 amino acids. Here the CDR3 reads CASSEYPVATGEKLFF. The CDR3 DNA reads as TGCGCCAGCAGTGAGTACCCTGTCGCGACGGGGGAAAAACTGTTTTTT.

The chain is built from TRBV2 and TRBJ2-1; D call uncertain. Trimming took 10 bases from V and 5 from J, leaving 9 bases between them. The CDR3 runs to 11 residues. Per germline, CDR1 SNHLY and CDR2 FYNNEI. CDR3 coding DNA: TGTGCCACCTCAGTACACAATGAGCAGTTCTTC. Amino acids: CATSVHNEQFF.

The chain is built from TRBV9 and TRBJ1-2; TRBD1 might be the D (5 bases). The germline V gene has CDR1 SGDLS and CDR2 YYNGEE. This CDR3 has 14 amino acids. V was pared by 4 bases and J by 4 bases, with 14 bases between. The DNA of the CDR3 is TGTGCCAGCAGCCCGACAGTAGTTGGCTATGGCTACACCTTC. It codes for CASSPTVVGYGYTF. The full variable domain, rest sourced from reference TRBV9 and TRBJ1-2, is DSGVTQTPKHLITATGQRVTLRCSPRSGDLSVYWYQQSLDQGLQFLIQYYNGEERAKGNILERFSAQQFPDLHSELNLSSLELGDSALYFCASSPTVVGYGYTFGSGTRLTVV.

This rearrangement joins TRBV9 to TRBJ2-3; TRBD2 matches at 11 bases. Per germline, CDR1 SGDLS and CDR2 YYNGEE. J was trimmed by 0 bases and V by 4 bases; bases with no gene match: 13. The CDR3 has 19 amino acids. Here the CDR3 DNA reads TGTGCCAGCAGCCCGCCCCCAGGGACTAGCGGAACTAGCACAGATACGCAGTATTTT. The encoded protein is CASSPPPGTSGTSTDTQYF.

V usage is TRBV9 and J usage is TRBJ1-3, with 8 positions matching TRBD1. Trimming at V came to 4 bases and at J to 5 bases, leaving 8 bases not matched to a gene. The CDR3 length is 15 residues. Germline assignment: CDR1 SGDLS and CDR2 YYNGEE. The CDR3 is CASSTRQGSRNTIYF. The CDR3 region has the DNA TGTGCCAGCAGCACCCGACAGGGGAGTAGAAACACCATATATTTT.

The count of this clone is one. The chain couples TRBV19 to TRBJ2-3; 12 bases are a match to TRBD2. CDR1 LNHDA and CDR2 SQIVND come from the germline V gene (reference sequence). This CDR3 comprises 17 residues. Trimming at V came to 11 bases and at J to 6 bases, leaving 18 bases not matched to a gene. CDR3 nucleotides: TGTGCCCGCCCCGGCCGGACTAGCGGGGCTGCAGAGGATACGCAGTATTTT. Protein sequence: CARPGRTSGAAEDTQYF.

This chain connects TRBV28 to TRBJ1-1, with TRBD1 identical over 7 bases. This CDR3 has 14 amino acids. The junction had 7 bases not matched to a gene; V was cut back by 5 bases and J by 4 bases. Germline values: CDR1 MDHEN, CDR2 SYDVKM. The CDR3 here is CASSGGQVITEAFF. The CDR3 nucleotides are TGTGCCAGCAGTGGTGGACAGGTGATCACTGAAGCTTTCTTT.

The chain uses TRBV7-9 and TRBJ2-5, with TRBD2 as a possible D gene (5 bases). This CDR3 region has 15 residues. The germline V gene has CDR1 SEHNR and CDR2 FQNEAQ (reference sequence). V was shortened by 5 bases and J by 2 bases, with 15 bases between the two germline ends. This CDR3 reads CASSQEYGGQETQYF. CDR3 DNA: TGTGCCAGCAGCCAAGAGTATGGCGGGCAAGAGACCCAGTACTTC. Full variable domain (missing parts from reference TRBV7-9 and TRBJ2-5): DTGVSQNPRHKITKRGQNVTFRCDPISEHNRLYWYRQTLGQGPEFLTYFQNEAQLEKSRLLSDRFSAERPKGSFSTLEIQRTEQGDSAMYLCASSQEYGGQETQYFGPGTRLLVL.

V is TRBV5-6 and J is TRBJ1-1; a weak D match, TRBD1 (5 bases). The CDR3 consists of 15 residues. CDR1 and CDR2 from the germline V gene are SGHDT and YYEEEE. Between the trimmed V and J ends, which lost 4 bases and 1 base, there was a span of 14 bases. CDR3 loop: CASSPIRGGNTEAFF. CDR3 DNA sequence: TGTGCCAGCAGCCCGATTCGTGGGGGGAACACTGAAGCTTTCTTT. Full variable domain (outside the CDR3, taken from reference TRBV5-6 and TRBJ1-1): DAGVTQSPTHLIKTRGQQVTLRCSPKSGHDTVSWYQQALGQGPQFIFQYYEEEERQRGNFPDRFSGHQFPNYSSELNVNALLLGDSALYLCASSPIRGGNTEAFFGQGTRLTVV.

The J gene is TRBJ1-5, the V gene TRBV19, with 7 bases lining up with TRBD1. The germline CDR1 and CDR2 sequences are LNHDA and SQIVND (reference sequence). The V segment lost 0 bases and the J segment 1 base; nucleotides outside the gene matches: 9. The CDR3 consists of 18 residues. The DNA of the CDR3 is TGTGCCAGTAGTATAGACGGGGACAGATACCTGAGCAATCAGCCCCAGCATTTT. As protein: CASSIDGDRYLSNQPQHF.

The J gene is TRBJ2-7, the V gene TRBV30, with 10 bases lining up with TRBD1. The junction had 9 bases not matched to a gene; V was cut back by 8 bases and J by 2 bases. The CDR3 spans 14 residues. Germline V gene data show CDR1 as GTSNPN and CDR2 as SVGIG (reference sequence). The CDR3 reads CATRPGQGPYEQYF. CDR3 nucleotides: TGTGCCACCCGACCGGGACAGGGGCCCTACGAGCAGTACTTC.

The chain is built from TRBV5-4 and TRBJ2-7; 11 nucleotides agree with TRBD2. The CDR3 covers 15 residues. Trimming cost V 2 bases and J 3 bases; bases outside gene matches: 4. Germline V gene lookup returns CDR1 SGHNT and CDR2 YYREEE (reference sequence). In DNA form, the CDR3 reads TGTGCCAGCAGCTTTAGCGGGAGGGCAAGCTACGAGCAGTACTTC. Protein product: CASSFSGRASYEQYF. Full variable domain (missing parts from reference TRBV5-4 and TRBJ2-7): ETGVTQSPTHLIKTRGQQVTLRCSSQSGHNTVSWYQQALGQGPQFIFQYYREEENGRGNFPPRFSGLQFPNYSSELNVNALELDDSALYLCASSFSGRASYEQYFGPGTRLTVT.

Comment on this clone: Mismatch with germline at one junction end may stem from a read error. The V and J genes are TRBV30 and TRBJ1-6, with D possibly being TRBD1 (5 bases). This CDR3 is 12 amino acids long. Germline loops: CDR1 GTSNPN, CDR2 SVGIG (reference sequence). The CDR3 loop is CACYSGRSPPHF. CDR3 in DNA: TGTGCCTGCTACTCAGGGCGTTCACCCCCCCACTTT.

The DNA for the CDR3 is TGTGCCAGCAGCTTAGCGTTAGGGAGGGCCGGCAATGAGCAGTTCTTC. Translating gives CASSLALGRAGNEQFF. This chain links TRBV7-2 with TRBJ2-1; 7 nucleotides line up with TRBD2. The V gene's germline CDR1 is SGHTA and CDR2 FQGNSA. The V segment lost 0 bases and the J segment 6 bases; nucleotides outside the gene matches: 8. This CDR3 has 16 residues.